Listed below are T cell receptor beta chains from one sample, sequenced in a study of glioma-infiltrating T cells after dendritic cell vaccination. Clones were read by immunoSEQ multiplex PCR, and TCRdb kept only the in-frame ones, dropping some. The sample includes roughly 96,000 clones, approximately 80% seen only once; the top ten take 5.5% to 7%. The sample was blood, taken before dendritic cell vaccination. These receptors were collected from a human donor with glioblastoma. CDR3s include the opening cysteine and the closing phenylalanine or tryptophan. Fields, in order: J gene, D gene, clone size, V gene, CDR3 DNA, CDR3 protein. D genes are given only for firm matches. Clone size is stated in some rows and not others, as once, few, many or a class when expanded.

TRBJ2-7 | TRBD2 | . | TRBV7-2 | TGTGCCAGCAGCTCCGCTAGCGGGCTGAGCTCCTACGAGCAGTACTTC | CASSSASGLSSYEQYF
TRBJ2-7 | TRBD1 | once | TRBV29-1 | TGCAGCGTTGGTACAGGGGTCTACGAGCAGTACTTC | CSVGTGVYEQYF
TRBJ1-4 | . | . | TRBV27 | TGTGCCAGCAGTTTGTTCGGGGGAGAGGAAAAACTGTTTTTT | CASSLFGGEEKLFF
TRBJ2-1 | . | . | TRBV11-3 | TGTGCCAGCAGCCCTTGGCGGGGCGCAGAATACAATGAGCAGTTCTTC | CASSPWRGAEYNEQFF
TRBJ2-2 | . | once | TRBV15 | TGTGCCACCAGCGCCGACTACACCGGGGAGCTGTTTTTT | CATSADYTGELFF
TRBJ2-7 | . | . | TRBV6-6 | TGTGCCAGCAGAACGGTGCTTCATTCATTTTACGAGCAGTACTTC | CASRTVLHSFYEQYF
TRBJ2-1 | TRBD2 | few | TRBV28 | TGTGCCAGCAGACCCGGAGTCAAGGCGGGAGGGCCCACCGAGTACAATGAGCAGTTCTTC | CASRPGVKAGGPTEYNEQFF
TRBJ1-1 | . | . | TRBV6-5 | TGTGCCAGCAGTTCCCGACAGATGAACACTGAAGCTTTCTTT | CASSSRQMNTEAFF
TRBJ2-1 | . | . | TRBV7-9 | TGTGCCAGCAGCTTAGCTACTGACAATGAGCAGTTCTTC | CASSLATDNEQFF
TRBJ1-2 | TRBD1 | . | TRBV19 | TGTGCAAGTACCCAGATAACGAAACAGGGGAGATATGGCTACACCTTC | CASTQITKQGRYGYTF
TRBJ2-7 | TRBD2 | . | TRBV2 | TGTGCCAGCAGGGAGACTAGCGTCGACTACGAGCAGTACTTC | CASRETSVDYEQYF
TRBJ2-7 | . | . | TRBV11-2 | TGTGCCAGCAGCTTATTGGGTCCAGGCTACGAGCAGTACTTC | CASSLLGPGYEQYF
TRBJ2-7 | . | . | TRBV29-1 | TGCAGCGCTCTACAGGTGTACGAGCAGTACTTC | CSALQVYEQYF
TRBJ2-5 | . | . | TRBV7-2 | TGTGCCAGCAGCCCCCGAACTAGGAGAGAGACCCAGTACTTC | CASSPRTRRETQYF
TRBJ2-3 | TRBD1 | . | TRBV7-2 | TGTGCCAGCAGCTTAGTCGGAACAGGGGGAGGAGATACGCAGTATTTT | CASSLVGTGGGDTQYF
TRBJ1-3 | . | . | TRBV2 | TGTGCCAGCAGCGCCCTCTCTTCTGAGAGCACCATATATTTT | CASSALSSESTIYF